The 31 T cell receptor beta chains reported below all come from one sample, sequenced in a study of response to subunit inactivated influenza vaccine. TCRdb processed the RT-PCR reads anew with MiXCR; each CDR3 protein has one entry. The data hold approximately 290,000 distinct CDR3 sequences, with 22% observed a single time. The sample was PBMCs from blood, taken less than 22 months after vaccination. These TCRs come from a man aged 50 to 69 who received an inactivated influenza vaccine.

This chain uses TRBV7-8 with TRBJ2-5; D perhaps matches TRBD2 (7 bases). Between the trimmed V and J ends, which lost 5 bases and 1 base, there was a span of 14 bases. The CDR3 has 15 residues. From germline, CDR1 is SGHVS and CDR2 FQNEAQ. The CDR3 bases are TGTGCCAGCAGCCCCTTGGGGGGGCCCCAAGAGACCCAGTACTTC. Protein: CASSPLGGPQETQYF.

This chain joins TRBV2 and TRBJ2-7; no clear D gene. Germline V gene sequence: CDR1 SNHLY, CDR2 FYNNEI. Trimming left V 7 bases short and J 6 bases short, with 13 bases between. The length of the CDR3 is 12 residues. Here the CDR3 DNA reads TGTGCCAGCAAAGAGGAGCCTCTCGAGCAGTACTTC. Its translation is CASKEEPLEQYF.

The J gene is TRBJ1-1, the V gene TRBV30; no definite D call. This CDR3 contains 13 residues. In germline, CDR1 is GTSNPN, CDR2 SVGIG (reference sequence). V gave up 0 bases and J gave up 4 bases, with 9 bases separating them. CDR3 bases: TGTGCCTGGAGTGTCCTGTCGGGCACTGAAGCTTTCTTT. The encoded protein is CAWSVLSGTEAFF.

This clonotype was seen a few times. The chain uses TRBV7-2 and TRBJ1-5, with D hard to call. Germline values: CDR1 SGHTA, CDR2 FQGNSA. There are 12 residues in the CDR3. Trimming removed 6 bases from V and 6 bases from J, with 9 bases in between. The CDR3 region has the DNA TGTGCCAGCAGGGGTGGCTCTCAGCCCCAGCATTTT. Its protein product is CASRGGSQPQHF.

The chain has TRBV21-1 and TRBJ2-7; no DNA check was done on the table's D call, TRBD2. TRBV21-1 is tagged as a pseudogene. The length of the CDR3 is 15 residues. CDR3 DNA sequence: TGTGCCAGCAAGAACCCCACTAGCCCCTCCTACGAGCAGTACTTC. Translation gives CASKNPTSPSYEQYF.

The V gene is TRBV20-1, the J gene TRBJ2-7; D gene unclear. This CDR3 has 14 residues. Trimming took 1 base from V and 2 from J, leaving 12 bases between them. Germline loops: CDR1 DFQATT, CDR2 SNEGSKA (reference sequence). CDR3: CSARVNRMTYEQYF. CDR3 DNA: TGCAGTGCTAGAGTTAACCGGATGACCTACGAGCAGTACTTC.

The rearrangement links TRBV5-4 to TRBJ2-5; perhaps TRBD1 as D (8 bases). Germline V gene lookup returns CDR1 SGHNT and CDR2 YYREEE (reference sequence). This CDR3 is built from 15 residues. Trimming removed 0 bases at V and 4 bases at J, with 13 bases between. The CDR3: CASSLETGEGETQYF. In DNA, the CDR3 is TGTGCCAGCAGCTTGGAGACAGGGGAGGGAGAGACCCAGTACTTC.

This clonotype has just a few counts. The genes are TRBV2 and TRBJ2-3, with 13 bases aligning to TRBD2. J lost 6 bases, V lost 5 bases, and 5 bases had no gene match. This CDR3 has 15 amino acids. Germline CDR1 is SNHLY and CDR2 is FYNNEI. In nucleotides, the CDR3 is TGTGCCAGCAGTCCCCGGACTAGCGGGGGTGATACGCAGTATTTT. Its translation is CASSPRTSGGDTQYF.

The rearrangement uses TRBV6-5 and TRBJ2-7; TRBD2 aligns across 10 bases. This CDR3 has 16 residues. After removal of 5 bases from V and 2 bases from J, the junction contained 9 bases not matched to a gene. In germline, CDR1 is MNHEY, CDR2 SVGAGI. CDR3 residues: CASSNLAGAPPYEQYF. CDR3 DNA: TGTGCCAGCAGTAACCTAGCGGGAGCCCCACCCTACGAGCAGTACTTC.

This clonotype was detected many times. The chain combines TRBV29-1 with TRBJ1-4; D is unclear. From germline, CDR1 is SQVTM and CDR2 ANQGSEA. The CDR3 runs to 11 residues. The V and J ends lost 4 bases and 8 bases respectively, with 8 bases between them. CDR3 coding DNA: TGCAGCGTTGTAAGGGAGGAAAAACTGTTTTTT. This gives the protein CSVVREEKLFF.

This clonotype was seen repeatedly, ten times or more. V is TRBV20-1 and J is TRBJ1-2; D gene unclear. V was trimmed by 0 bases and J by 5 bases, leaving 10 bases between them. This CDR3 contains 13 residues. The germline gives CDR1 DFQATT, CDR2 SNEGSKA (reference sequence). The CDR3 DNA is TGCAGTGCTAGAGATGGGTTGGGATATGGCTACACCTTC. Amino acid sequence: CSARDGLGYGYTF.

This clonotype has just a few counts. CDR3 protein: CASSLNSPGSNEKLFF. In nucleotides, the CDR3 is TGTGCCAGCAGCTTAAATTCGCCAGGGTCTAATGAAAAACTGTTTTTT. This rearrangement joins TRBV7-2 to TRBJ1-4, with a weak D call TRBD1 (5 bases). The germline gives CDR1 SGHTA, CDR2 FQGNSA. With 2 bases removed from V and 3 bases from J, the gap between germline ends came to 13 bases. The CDR3 consists of 16 residues.

Note on this clonotype: The conserved phenylalanine or tryptophan is not found at the CDR3 terminus, so this likely reflects a read error. This rearrangement joins TRBV5-1 to TRBJ2-3, with D perhaps matching TRBD2 (5 bases). Germline loops: CDR1 SGHRS, CDR2 YFSETQ. The V end was cut by 1 base, the J end by 3 bases, with 9 bases between. The CDR3 extends over 14 amino acids. CDR3 nucleotides: TGCGCCAGCAGCTTGCAACTAGGTACAGATACGCAGTATTTG. Translated: CASSLQLGTDTQYL.

This clonotype was seen more than once but under ten times. This chain links TRBV20-1 with TRBJ1-5; D gene uncertain. Germline assignment: CDR1 DFQATT and CDR2 SNEGSKA (reference sequence). The CDR3 covers 14 residues. Trimming pared 0 bases from V and 0 bases from J, leaving 6 bases between. The CDR3, as DNA: TGCAGTGCTAGAGAGGCAGGTAGCAATCAGCCCCAGCATTTT. It encodes CSAREAGSNQPQHF.

The table lists this clonotype with a few counts. This chain links TRBV4-2 with TRBJ2-2, with 10 bases identical to TRBD2. CDR1 and CDR2 from the germline V gene are LGHNA and YNFKEQ. The CDR3 sequence is 15 residues long. Trimming took 9 bases from V and 8 from J; bases not matched to a gene: 12. The CDR3 here is CASSIAGGVIGELFF. CDR3 nucleotide sequence: TGTGCCAGTTCAATAGCGGGGGGCGTAATTGGGGAGCTGTTTTTT.

The chain employs TRBV4-2 and TRBJ1-6; possible D gene TRBD1, 5 bases. The CDR3 extends over 17 amino acids. Germline assignment: CDR1 LGHNA and CDR2 YNFKEQ. V was cut by 0 bases and J by 0 bases, with 9 bases left in between. Written as DNA, the CDR3 is TGTGCCAGCAGCCAAGATGGGGCGAGCTCCTATAATTCACCCCTCCACTTT. This sequence encodes CASSQDGASSYNSPLHF.

This clonotype was seen only a few times. V usage is TRBV9 and J usage is TRBJ1-6, with D possibly being TRBD1 (5 bases). Germline V CDR1 and CDR2: SGDLS, YYNGEE. V shed 3 bases and J shed 12 bases, with 10 bases lying between them. CDR3 size: 12 residues. Written as DNA, the CDR3 is TGTGCCAGCAGCGCAGGGAGAAAACCCCTCCACTTT. Translation gives CASSAGRKPLHF.

This clonotype has just a few counts. The gene calls are TRBV5-8 and TRBJ1-1; D not certain. The V end was cut by 1 base, the J end by 3 bases, with 7 bases between. The length of the CDR3 is 13 residues. The germline gives CDR1 SGHTS, CDR2 YDEGEE. DNA for the CDR3: TGTGCCAGCAGCTTGACAGTCTACACTGAAGCTTTCTTT. Residues: CASSLTVYTEAFF.

This clonotype was counted at least ten times. The chain recombines TRBV4-3 with TRBJ1-5; no reliable D call. This CDR3 is built from 14 residues. In germline, CDR1 is LGHNA, CDR2 YSLEER. Trimming pared 0 bases from V and 4 bases from J, leaving 7 bases between. Here the CDR3 DNA reads TGCGCCAGCAGCCAAGATATGTTTAATCAGCCCCAGCATTTT. Translated, it gives CASSQDMFNQPQHF.

This clonotype was recorded a few times. The CDR3 loop is CASQPVVNTEAFF. CDR3 DNA sequence: TGTGCCTCCCAACCCGTTGTGAACACTGAAGCTTTCTTT. The chain has TRBV10-3 and TRBJ1-1; D is undetermined. V gave up 11 bases and J gave up 0 bases, with 13 bases separating them. CDR1 and CDR2 from the germline V gene are ENHRY and SYGVKD. There are 13 residues in the CDR3.

The V gene is TRBV29-1, the J gene TRBJ2-5; D is perhaps TRBD1 or TRBD2 (5 bases each). Germline V gene sequence: CDR1 SQVTM, CDR2 ANQGSEA. The CDR3 is 16 residues long. V shed 0 bases and J shed 0 bases, with 14 bases lying between them. CDR3 bases: TGCAGCGTTGAAGATTTTAACCGGGACGACCAAGAGACCCAGTACTTC. Its translation: CSVEDFNRDDQETQYF.

The rearrangement joins TRBV6-2 or TRBV6-3 to TRBJ1-1; D is undetermined. Trimming took off 0 bases at V and 2 bases at J, with 10 bases between the two ends. Germline CDR1 and CDR2: MNHEY and SVGEGT. The CDR3 runs 15 residues. The CDR3 DNA reads TGTGCCAGCAGTTACTCGTGGTCGGCTAACACTGAAGCTTTCTTT. Translation: CASSYSWSANTEAFF.

The CDR3, as DNA: TGTGCCAGCGGCCCTCGGGTTAGCGGGGGCACAGATACGCAGTATTTT. It is translated as CASGPRVSGGTDTQYF. The chain recombines TRBV7-9 with TRBJ2-3, with TRBD2 identical over 8 bases. Per the germline V gene, CDR1 is SEHNR and CDR2 is FQNEAQ (reference sequence). CDR3 size: 16 residues. The J segment lost 1 base and the V segment lost 8 bases, leaving 11 bases of the junction unmatched.

The rearrangement links TRBV20-1 to TRBJ2-7; perhaps TRBD2 as D (5 bases). This CDR3 has 13 amino acids. Looked up from germline, CDR1 is DFQATT and CDR2 is SNEGSKA (reference sequence). Deletions cut 6 bases from V and 5 bases from J, with 17 bases between. The CDR3: CSARNILRDEQYF. DNA for the CDR3: TGCAGTGCCCGCAATATTTTGAGGGACGAGCAGTACTTC.

This clonotype has a handful of counts. The chain has TRBV6-5 and TRBJ2-1, with TRBD2 identical over 8 bases. This CDR3 is built from 15 residues. CDR1 and CDR2 (germline): MNHEY, SVGAGI. V lost 4 bases, J lost 6 bases, and 8 bases stayed unmatched. CDR3 nucleotide sequence: TGTGCCAGCAGTTTGAATAGCGGGGCCCCCAATGAGCAGTTCTTC. It codes for CASSLNSGAPNEQFF.

CDR3 residues: CASSLIGVLSGNTIYF. The DNA of the CDR3 is TGTGCCAGCAGCTTAATCGGCGTGCTCTCTGGAAACACCATATATTTT. V and J are TRBV7-9 and TRBJ1-3; no clear D. V was shortened by 2 bases and J by 0 bases, with 11 bases between the two germline ends. The CDR3 length is 16 residues. Germline V lookup: CDR1 SEHNR, CDR2 FQNEAQ (reference sequence).

This chain links TRBV7-9 with TRBJ1-4; tentative D call: TRBD1 (6 bases). This CDR3 is built from 17 residues. The V end lost 4 bases, the J end lost 2 bases, and 17 bases lay between the germline ends. CDR1 and CDR2 (germline): SEHNR, FQNEAQ (reference sequence). The CDR3 region has the DNA TGTGCCAGCAGCTCCCGGACGGGGGCACGGACTAATGAAAAACTGTTTTTT. Translated, it gives CASSSRTGARTNEKLFF.

This clonotype has a single count. The CDR3 nucleotides read TGCGCCAGCACCCCCGGACAGAACACAGATACGCAGTATTTT. It specifies CASTPGQNTDTQYF. The V call is TRBV5-1, the J call TRBJ2-3; possible D gene TRBD1, 6 bases. CDR1 is SGHRS and CDR2 is YFSETQ in the germline V gene. This CDR3 spans 14 amino acids. V shed 6 bases and J shed 2 bases, with 13 bases lying between them.

This chain joins TRBV11-3 and TRBJ2-3; unclear D gene. Germline V lookup: CDR1 SGHNT, CDR2 YENEEA. There are 14 residues in the CDR3. V lost 0 bases to trimming and J lost 0 bases, with 4 bases between them. CDR3 in amino acids: CASSLDQSTDTQYF. As DNA, the CDR3 is TGTGCCAGCAGCTTAGATCAGAGCACAGATACGCAGTATTTT.

The J gene is TRBJ2-6, the V gene TRBV27; D is uncertain. Trimming pared 4 bases from V and 0 bases from J, leaving 13 bases between. The germline V gene has CDR1 MNHEY and CDR2 SMNVEV (reference sequence). The CDR3 contains 17 residues. The DNA for the CDR3 is TGTGCCAGCAGTTCATTGGGCAGCTACTCTGGGGCCAACGTCCTGACTTTC. Protein: CASSSLGSYSGANVLTF.

V usage is TRBV27 and J usage is TRBJ2-2; D not certain. This CDR3 is built from 12 residues. The germline V and J ends were trimmed by 7 bases and 6 bases, with 9 bases remaining between them. Germline V gene sequence: CDR1 MNHEY, CDR2 SMNVEV (reference sequence). The CDR3 DNA is TGTGCCAGCAAAAGCCCCCCCGGGGAGCTGTTTTTT. This translates into CASKSPPGELFF.